This T cell receptor (beta chain) is drawn from a study of CD8 T cells in Susac syndrome. V was trimmed by 3 bases and J by 2 bases, leaving 18 bases between them. The CDR3 is 17 amino acids. An amount of RNA that ranged from 0.5 to 1 ug was reverse transcribed with random hexamers. Each CDR3 protein is one row after TCRdb ran MiXCR on the immunoSEQ multiplex PCR reads. The repertoire holds 180,000 or so distinct CDR3 sequences, with 95% as singletons. Sequencing was performed on CD4+ T cells from PBMCs. The rearrangement joins TRBV12-3 or TRBV12-4 to TRBJ2-3, with D hard to call. This clonotype was obtained from a human donor in good health. CDR3: CASSFGSWFESTDTQYF. The CDR3 DNA reads TGTGCCAGCAGTTTCGGTAGCTGGTTCGAGTCCACAGATACGCAGTATTTT.